Following are 20 T cell receptor beta chains from one sample sequenced in a study of control samples from healthy donors and cancer patients (TCRdb year 2020). The library was obtained by the immunoSEQ multiplex PCR assay. The clones in this table, taken by TCRdb from immuneACCESS, are in-frame only. Not every clone is retained; where verified, under half of the shortfall comes from an unresolved V gene, and the cause of the rest is unknown. A total of about 160,000 clones appear in this sample, roughly 94% of them only once. The top ten constitute about 8.5% of the sample. The sample comprised blood. The receptors were gathered from a woman aged 40-49 years in good health.

The gene calls are TRBV18 and TRBJ1-4; D remains ambiguous. With 3 bases removed from V and 7 bases from J, the gap between germline ends came to 12 bases. This CDR3 has 14 residues. Germline V gene data show CDR1 as KGHSH and CDR2 as LQKENI. Here the CDR3 DNA reads TGTGCCAGCTCACCCAACGGTGGTACTGAAAAACTGTTTTTT. Its translation: CASSPNGGTEKLFF.

The chain joins TRBV6-6 to TRBJ1-2, with D hard to call. Trimming cost V 7 bases and J 4 bases, with 22 bases left between them. CDR3 length: 16 amino acids. Germline V gene data show CDR1 as MNHNY and CDR2 as SVGAGI (reference sequence). The CDR3 DNA sequence: TGTGCCAGCACCCGGTACACGGGGTATGGAAGCTATGGCTACACCTTC. Residues: CASTRYTGYGSYGYTF.

The chain recombines TRBV2 with TRBJ1-1; 7 bases align to TRBD1. The CDR3 is 14 amino acids. V lost 4 bases, J lost 5 bases, and 7 bases stayed unmatched. Germline loops: CDR1 SNHLY, CDR2 FYNNEI. CDR3 DNA sequence: TGTGCCAGCAGTGCGGAGGGGGCGTTAACTGAAGCTTTCTTT. Protein sequence: CASSAEGALTEAFF.

This sequence joins TRBV5-6 and TRBJ1-1; 7 positions match TRBD1. CDR3 length equals 14 residues. The germline V gene encodes CDR1 SGHDT and CDR2 YYEEEE. V lost 3 bases, J lost 5 bases, and 7 bases stayed unmatched. The CDR3 DNA is TGTGCCAGCAGCTCGCTCACAGGGGCAACTGAAGCTTTCTTT. It encodes CASSSLTGATEAFF.

This clone occurred once. The V call is TRBV27, the J call TRBJ2-5; the match to TRBD1 covers 9 bases. With 6 bases clipped from V and 6 bases from J, the junction kept 8 bases outside the gene matches. The CDR3 runs to 14 residues. The germline V gene has CDR1 MNHEY and CDR2 SMNVEV (reference sequence). The CDR3 DNA reads as TGTGCCAGCAGCCCGGGACAGGGTCCGCAGACCCAGTACTTC. Residues: CASSPGQGPQTQYF.

A remark on this clone: The same CDR3 is also encoded by other DNA sequences in this sample. The V call is TRBV12-5, the J call TRBJ1-6; tentative D call: TRBD1 (6 bases). Germline V gives CDR1 LGHNT, CDR2 FRNRAP. CDR3 length equals 14 residues. V lost 9 bases and J lost 6, with 15 bases in between. DNA for the CDR3: TGTGCTAGGGGGGGGGCGGGTGGTAATTCACCCCTCCACTTT. This translates into CARGGAGGNSPLHF.

This sequence joins TRBV18 and TRBJ1-1, with D possibly TRBD1 on 6 matching bases. This CDR3 region has 15 residues. The V end lost 3 bases, the J end lost 5 bases, and 16 bases lay between the germline ends. Germline CDR1 reads KGHSH; CDR2 reads LQKENI. As DNA, the CDR3 is TGTGCCAGCTCACCCAGACAGGCGGCTACAACTGAAGCTTTCTTT. Protein sequence: CASSPRQAATTEAFF.

This chain connects TRBV6-5 to TRBJ1-1, with a possible D match to TRBD1 (5 bases). The CDR3 covers 16 residues. Trimming took 0 bases from V and 1 from J, leaving 12 bases between them. Germline CDR1 and CDR2: MNHEY and SVGAGI. The CDR3 sequence is CASSYSLPGTNTEAFF. CDR3 DNA: TGTGCCAGCAGTTACTCGCTTCCAGGGACGAACACTGAAGCTTTCTTT.

This clone came up a few times. The chain recombines TRBV30 with TRBJ1-5; D is unresolved. The CDR3 totals 14 residues. The V gene lost 0 bases and the J gene lost 1 base, with 7 bases spanning the gap. The germline CDR1 and CDR2 sequences are GTSNPN and SVGIG (reference sequence). CDR3 in amino acids: CAWSVLESNQPQHF. The CDR3 nucleotides are TGTGCCTGGAGTGTTTTAGAAAGCAATCAGCCCCAGCATTTT.

V usage is TRBV4-3 and J usage is TRBJ2-7; 8 bases align to TRBD2. Germline loops: CDR1 LGHNA, CDR2 YSLEER. The CDR3 contains 16 residues. With 4 bases clipped from V and 5 bases from J, the junction kept 13 bases outside the gene matches. Here the CDR3 reads CASSLSPSGSTDEQYF. CDR3 coding DNA: TGCGCCAGCAGCCTTTCCCCCAGCGGGAGCACAGACGAGCAGTACTTC.

This chain's CDR3 is CASSLGNAGWFF. The CDR3 DNA sequence: TGTGCCAGCAGCTTAGGCAATGCGGGTTGGTTCTTC. J is TRBJ2-1 and V is TRBV7-9; D perhaps matches TRBD2 (5 bases). CDR1 and CDR2 (germline): SEHNR, FQNEAQ (reference sequence). The ends were cut back, 1 base at V and 15 bases at J, with 13 bases in the middle. The CDR3 loop spans 12 amino acids.

The rearrangement links TRBV20-1 to TRBJ1-3; D is unresolved. Germline CDR1 is DFQATT and CDR2 is SNEGSKA (reference sequence). Trimming pared 3 bases from V and 3 bases from J, leaving 9 bases between. The CDR3 spans 13 residues. CDR3 sequence (DNA): TGCAGTGCTAGTCCAGGTGGTGGAAACACCATATATTTT. As protein: CSASPGGGNTIYF.

The J gene is TRBJ2-1, the V gene TRBV2; no clear D gene. Germline V gene sequence: CDR1 SNHLY, CDR2 FYNNEI. V lost 3 bases to trimming and J lost 0 bases, with 6 bases between them. The CDR3 runs 14 residues. CDR3 in amino acids: CASSDASSYNEQFF. The DNA of the CDR3 is TGTGCCAGCAGTGATGCGAGCTCCTACAATGAGCAGTTCTTC. The full variable domain, completed using reference TRBV2 and TRBJ2-1, is EPEVTQTPSHQVTQMGQEVILRCVPISNHLYFYWYRQILGQKVEFLVSFYNNEISEKSEIFDDQFSVERPDGSNFTLKIRSTKLEDSAMYFCASSDASSYNEQFFGPGTRLTVL.

The chain recombines TRBV19 with TRBJ2-3, with D perhaps TRBD2 (6 bases). The ends were cut back, 6 bases at V and 3 bases at J, with 16 bases in the middle. This CDR3 contains 15 residues. Germline CDR1 LNHDA, CDR2 SQIVND (reference sequence). CDR3 loop: CASSSSGHFTDTQYF. The CDR3 bases are TGTGCCAGTAGCAGTAGCGGACACTTTACAGATACGCAGTATTTT.

Notes on this clone: At one end, the junction sequence differs from germline, possibly due to a read error. The chain combines TRBV2 with TRBJ2-3, with 13 bases aligning to TRBD2. This CDR3 has 16 residues. The germline V gene encodes CDR1 SNHLY and CDR2 FYNNEI. DNA of the CDR3: TGTACCAGCAGTCTCGGACTAGCGGGAGATGCTGATACGCAGTATTTT. It specifies CTSSLGLAGDADTQYF.

In this sample, this clone turned up once. This chain uses TRBV7-9 with TRBJ2-3; D remains unclear. Germline assignment: CDR1 SEHNR and CDR2 FQNEAQ (reference sequence). The germline V and J ends were trimmed by 5 bases and 1 base, with 7 bases remaining between them. The CDR3 has 13 residues. CDR3 sequence: CASSIERTDTQYF. Here the CDR3 DNA reads TGTGCCAGCAGCATTGAGCGCACAGATACGCAGTATTTT.

The rearrangement joins TRBV14 to TRBJ1-2; possible D gene TRBD1, 6 bases. CDR1 and CDR2 (germline): SGHDN, FVKESK. Trimming removed 0 bases from V and 4 bases from J, with 6 bases in between. CDR3 size: 13 residues. The CDR3 protein is CASSQEGAYGYTF. Here the CDR3 DNA reads TGTGCCAGCAGCCAAGAGGGGGCCTATGGCTACACCTTC.

The chain employs TRBV9 and TRBJ1-5; TRBD1 matches at 7 bases. Germline CDR1 and CDR2: SGDLS and YYNGEE. This CDR3 spans 14 amino acids. Trimming at V came to 0 bases and at J to 9 bases, leaving 6 bases not matched to a gene. CDR3 bases: TGTGCCAGCAGCGTAGGGGACAGAGTATCGCCCCAGCATTTT. The encoded protein is CASSVGDRVSPQHF.

This clone showed up just once. This chain links TRBV6-6 with TRBJ1-5; 7 bases align to TRBD1. Per germline, CDR1 MNHNY and CDR2 SVGAGI (reference sequence). V dropped 0 bases and J dropped 5; count of bases not matched to a gene: 7. This CDR3 comprises 16 residues. In DNA form, the CDR3 reads TGTGCCAGCAGTTACTCTTCAGGGGGGATCGATCAGCCCCAGCATTTT. Protein sequence: CASSYSSGGIDQPQHF.

In its sample, this clone was seen a few times. V is TRBV7-2 and J is TRBJ1-2; 7 nucleotides match TRBD1. Looked up from germline, CDR1 is SGHTA and CDR2 is FQGNSA. The length of the CDR3 is 14 residues. V trimming: 4 bases; J trimming: 4 bases; junction bases outside the gene matches: 6. The CDR3 DNA follows: TGTGCCAGCAGCTCGGGACAGCCAGGCTATGGCTACACCTTC. Amino acid sequence: CASSSGQPGYGYTF.